Shown below are 27 T cell receptor beta chains from a single sample sequenced in a study of T cell responses to AZD1222 COVID-19 vaccine. Sequencing used immunoSEQ multiplex PCR; TCRdb keeps in-frame clones, though not all of them. The sample yields 75,000 to 90,000 clones, 89% seen once. The input for sequencing was peripheral blood, taken on day 0 of AZD1222 vaccination. These receptors all come from an adult in good health.

V usage is TRBV6-5 and J usage is TRBJ1-4; 11 bases are shared with TRBD1. Germline V CDR1 and CDR2: MNHEY, SVGAGI. The V and J ends lost 5 bases and 7 bases, in that order; junction bases with no gene match: 6. The CDR3 length is 15 residues. The CDR3 DNA is TGTGCCAGCAGTCCTTCCGGGACAGGGGGTGAAAAACTGTTTTTT. This translates into CASSPSGTGGEKLFF.

This chain connects TRBV19 to TRBJ1-2; D unresolved. There are 16 residues in the CDR3. Germline CDR1 reads LNHDA; CDR2 reads SQIVND (reference sequence). V was shortened by 3 bases and J by 3 bases, with 17 bases between the two germline ends. CDR3 DNA sequence: TGTGCCAGTAGTATCACCCGACGTGGGCGGGACTATGGCTACACCTTC. Translation gives CASSITRRGRDYGYTF.

V and J are TRBV19 and TRBJ1-6; no clear D. The CDR3 consists of 14 residues. V dropped 3 bases and J dropped 12 bases, with 15 bases sitting between them. Germline V gives CDR1 LNHDA, CDR2 SQIVND (reference sequence). CDR3 residues: CASSIGRPSKPLHF. The CDR3 DNA reads TGTGCCAGTAGTATTGGACGTCCGTCCAAACCCCTCCACTTT.

The genes are TRBV6-1 and TRBJ2-5, with a tentative D call TRBD1 (6 bases). Trimming cost V 1 base and J 1 base, with 16 bases left between them. The CDR3 covers 17 residues. Germline V lookup: CDR1 MNHNS, CDR2 SASEGT. The CDR3 DNA reads as TGTGCCAGCAGTGAAGATGGGACACTACTCGGCCAAGAGACCCAGTACTTC. It translates to CASSEDGTLLGQETQYF.

In its sample, this clone was seen once. The rearrangement uses TRBV13 and TRBJ1-4; D ambiguous. Trimming removed 2 bases at V and 6 bases at J, with 10 bases between. Germline lookup yields CDR1 PRHDT and CDR2 FYEKMQ (reference sequence). CDR3 size: 14 residues. In nucleotides, the CDR3 is TGTGCCAGCAGCTTAAACCCAACGGATGAAAAACTGTTTTTT. Its translation: CASSLNPTDEKLFF.

A few counts support this clone. The V call is TRBV2, the J call TRBJ1-1; D is ambiguous. The CDR3 covers 13 residues. CDR1 and CDR2 (germline): SNHLY, FYNNEI. Trimming shortened V by 3 bases and J by 1 base, and 6 bases separated the two germline ends. The DNA of the CDR3 is TGTGCCAGCAGTGATGGTCAGAACACTGAAGCTTTCTTT. Amino acid sequence: CASSDGQNTEAFF.

V is TRBV3-1 (or the pseudogene TRBV3-2) and J is TRBJ1-3; D may be TRBD1 (5 bases). The CDR3 is 14 amino acids. Germline CDR1 LGHDT, CDR2 YNNKEL (reference sequence). The V gene lost 2 bases and the J gene lost 2 bases, with 7 bases spanning the gap. The CDR3 DNA reads TGTGCCAGCAGCCAAAGGGGTACTGGAAACACCATATATTTT. Translating gives CASSQRGTGNTIYF.

This sequence joins TRBV10-3 and TRBJ1-2; 8 bases line up with TRBD1. Germline assignment: CDR1 ENHRY and CDR2 SYGVKD. There are 16 residues in the CDR3. Trimming cost V 3 bases and J 4 bases; bases outside gene matches: 10. CDR3 DNA sequence: TGTGCCATCAGTGAATCCCGACAGGGGAGTCCCTATGGCTACACCTTC. Its translation is CAISESRQGSPYGYTF.

The genes are TRBV7-2 and TRBJ2-5; the D call may be TRBD1 or TRBD2 (5 bases each). Trimming cost V 3 bases and J 4 bases, with 9 bases left between them. The CDR3 runs 13 residues. CDR1 and CDR2 (germline): SGHTA, FQGNSA. In nucleotides, the CDR3 is TGTGCCAGCAGCTTCCGGGACCCAGAGACCCAGTACTTC. This sequence encodes CASSFRDPETQYF.

The CDR3 DNA reads as TGTGCCATCAGACTGGACAGAGGGAACACTGAAGCTTTCTTT. Translation gives CAIRLDRGNTEAFF. J is TRBJ1-1 and V is TRBV10-3, with D tentatively TRBD1 (6 bases). With 6 bases removed from V and 1 base from J, the gap between germline ends came to 12 bases. Germline V gene sequence: CDR1 ENHRY, CDR2 SYGVKD. This CDR3 is built from 14 residues.

The chain employs TRBV19 and TRBJ2-1; 7 bases are a match to TRBD1. The V gene's germline CDR1 is LNHDA and CDR2 SQIVND (reference sequence). Trimming took 6 bases from V and 2 from J; bases not matched to a gene: 7. The CDR3 is made up of 15 amino acids. The DNA for the CDR3 is TGTGCCAGTAGACGGACAGGCATAACCTACAATGAGCAGTTCTTC. It codes for CASRRTGITYNEQFF.

The rearrangement links TRBV5-1 to TRBJ2-7; no definite D call. Germline loops: CDR1 SGHRS, CDR2 YFSETQ. This CDR3 spans 13 amino acids. The V and J ends lost 0 bases and 1 base respectively, with 5 bases between them. CDR3 region: CASSLARSYEQYF. For the CDR3, the DNA is TGCGCCAGCAGCTTGGCTCGATCCTACGAGCAGTACTTC. Full variable domain (rest looked up from reference TRBV5-1 and TRBJ2-7): KAGVTQTPRYLIKTRGQQVTLSCSPISGHRSVSWYQQTPGQGLQFLFEYFSETQRNKGNFPGRFSGRQFSNSRSEMNVSTLELGDSALYLCASSLARSYEQYFGPGTRLTVT.

The chain joins TRBV18 to TRBJ2-3; 12 nucleotides align to TRBD2. This CDR3 is built from 16 residues. Unmatched junction bases numbered 2, after V lost 3 bases and J lost 1 base. Per the germline V gene, CDR1 is KGHSH and CDR2 is LQKENI. CDR3: CASSPLAGGGTDTQYF. CDR3 nucleotide sequence: TGTGCCAGCTCACCCCTAGCGGGGGGGGGCACAGATACGCAGTATTTT. The full variable domain, in which reference TRBV18 and TRBJ2-3 provide the parts outside the CDR3, is NAGVMQNPRHLVRRRGQEARLRCSPMKGHSHVYWYRQLPEEGLKFMVYLQKENIIDESGMPKERFSAEFPKEGPSILRIQQVVRGDSAAYFCASSPLAGGGTDTQYFGPGTRLTVL.

The chain has TRBV5-1 and TRBJ1-4; D is uncertain. Germline V lookup: CDR1 SGHRS, CDR2 YFSETQ. CDR3 size: 14 residues. Between the trimmed V and J ends, which lost 5 bases and 0 bases, there was a span of 8 bases. The CDR3 sequence is CASRGSSTNEKLFF. The CDR3 region has the DNA TGCGCCAGCAGGGGCAGCTCAACTAATGAAAAACTGTTTTTT. The full variable domain, with the rest looked up from reference TRBV5-1 and TRBJ1-4, is KAGVTQTPRYLIKTRGQQVTLSCSPISGHRSVSWYQQTPGQGLQFLFEYFSETQRNKGNFPGRFSGRQFSNSRSEMNVSTLELGDSALYLCASRGSSTNEKLFFGSGTQLSVL.

The gene calls are TRBV3-1 (or the pseudogene TRBV3-2) and TRBJ2-7, with TRBD1 as a possible D gene (6 bases). The length of the CDR3 is 16 residues. Between the trimmed V and J ends, which lost 4 bases and 4 bases, there was a span of 20 bases. Looked up from germline, CDR1 is LGHDT and CDR2 is YNNKEL (reference sequence). In DNA, the CDR3 is TGTGCCAGCAGCCCGGACTCAGGGGATAGCCTGTACGAGCAGTACTTC. It is translated as CASSPDSGDSLYEQYF.

CDR3 residues: CASSFAVQETQYF. The CDR3 DNA reads as TGCGCCAGCAGCTTTGCAGTCCAAGAGACCCAGTACTTC. This rearrangement joins TRBV5-1 to TRBJ2-5; no clear D. This CDR3 region has 13 residues. Trimming pared 2 bases from V and 1 base from J, leaving 6 bases between. Per the germline V gene, CDR1 is SGHRS and CDR2 is YFSETQ.

This clone was detected only once. CDR3 amino acids: CASSTTSNQPQHF. DNA for the CDR3: TGTGCCAGTAGTACCACGAGCAATCAGCCCCAGCATTTT. The chain has TRBV19 and TRBJ1-5, with no clear D. CDR1 is LNHDA and CDR2 is SQIVND in the germline V gene (reference sequence). The CDR3 consists of 13 residues. Trimming took off 4 bases at V and 1 base at J, with 5 bases between the two ends.

The V and J genes are TRBV9 and TRBJ2-7, with D possibly TRBD2 on 5 matching bases. Trimming shortened V by 1 base and J by 4 bases, and 15 bases separated the two germline ends. Looked up from germline, CDR1 is SGDLS and CDR2 is YYNGEE. This CDR3 region has 15 residues. The CDR3 DNA follows: TGTGCCAGCAGCGTAAGAGAGGGATTTGGGTACGAGCAGTACTTC. As protein: CASSVREGFGYEQYF. Based on the CDR3 plus reference TRBV9 and TRBJ2-7, the full variable domain is DSGVTQTPKHLITATGQRVTLRCSPRSGDLSVYWYQQSLDQGLQFLIQYYNGEERAKGNILERFSAQQFPDLHSELNLSSLELGDSALYFCASSVREGFGYEQYFGPGTRLTVT.

The CDR3 spells CASSNRDNNQPQHF. The CDR3 DNA is TGTGCCAGCAGCAACCGGGACAACAATCAGCCCCAGCATTTT. V gene TRBV6-2 or TRBV6-3 combines with J gene TRBJ1-5; TRBD1 might be the D (6 bases). The V end lost 6 bases, the J end lost 3 bases, and 12 bases lay between the germline ends. Germline-derived CDR1 and CDR2 are MNHEY and SVGEGT. The CDR3 extends over 14 amino acids.

The chain couples TRBV9 to TRBJ1-3; 8 bases agree with TRBD1. J lost 7 bases, V lost 3 bases, and 6 bases had no gene match. The germline V gene encodes CDR1 SGDLS and CDR2 YYNGEE. The CDR3 runs to 14 residues. The CDR3, as DNA: TGTGCCAGCAGCGGGGACAGGCCCCGGAACACCATATATTTT. It is translated as CASSGDRPRNTIYF.

V is TRBV7-9 and J is TRBJ1-2; D may be TRBD1 (5 bases). This CDR3 has 14 amino acids. The germline V and J ends were trimmed by 6 bases and 4 bases, with 15 bases remaining between them. CDR1 is SEHNR, CDR2 FQNEAQ, per germline (reference sequence). The CDR3 sequence: CASRGQGEAYGYTF. The CDR3 nucleotides are TGTGCCAGCAGAGGGCAGGGAGAGGCCTATGGCTACACCTTC. Based on the CDR3 plus reference TRBV7-9 and TRBJ1-2, the full variable domain is DTGVSQNPRHKITKRGQNVTFRCDPISEHNRLYWYRQTLGQGPEFLTYFQNEAQLEKSRLLSDRFSAERPKGSFSTLEIQRTEQGDSAMYLCASRGQGEAYGYTFGSGTRLTVV.

This chain links TRBV10-1 with TRBJ1-6; 10 bases map to TRBD1. Trimming removed 5 bases from V and 2 bases from J; junction bases left unmatched: 12. From germline, CDR1 is WNHNN and CDR2 SYGVQD (reference sequence). CDR3 length: 19 residues. DNA for the CDR3: TGCGCCAGCAGTCTACCTAGACAGGGGGCTAGTACCTATAATTCACCCCTCCACTTT. Translating gives CASSLPRQGASTYNSPLHF.

V and J are TRBV30 and TRBJ2-5; 14 nucleotides match TRBD2. This CDR3 is 16 amino acids long. The germline V gene encodes CDR1 GTSNPN and CDR2 SVGIG (reference sequence). J was trimmed by 3 bases and V by 2 bases; bases with no gene match: 5. CDR3 residues: CAWSPGLAGEKETQYF. The DNA of the CDR3 is TGTGCCTGGAGTCCGGGACTAGCGGGAGAGAAAGAGACCCAGTACTTC.

The rearrangement uses TRBV29-1 and TRBJ2-1; 8 positions match TRBD2. Germline loops: CDR1 SQVTM, CDR2 ANQGSEA. Unmatched junction bases numbered 7, after V lost 2 bases and J lost 4 bases. This CDR3 is 15 amino acids long. CDR3 bases: TGCAGCGTTGAACCGGATAGCGGGGTTTACAATGAGCAGTTCTTC. Amino acid sequence: CSVEPDSGVYNEQFF.

In this sample, this clone turned up once. The genes are TRBV7-8 and TRBJ2-7, with 9 positions matching TRBD2. This CDR3 comprises 15 residues. The ends lost 6 bases at V and 0 bases at J; junction bases unmatched: 6. Germline V lookup: CDR1 SGHVS, CDR2 FQNEAQ. The chain's CDR3 is CASSRMTSGSYEQYF. The DNA of the CDR3 is TGTGCCAGCAGTCGTATGACTAGCGGCTCCTACGAGCAGTACTTC.

The gene calls are TRBV11-3 and TRBJ2-1; 14 bases are shared with TRBD2. The CDR3 runs 17 residues. The J segment lost 6 bases and the V segment lost 1 base, leaving 5 bases of the junction unmatched. Looked up from germline, CDR1 is SGHNT and CDR2 is YENEEA. Written as DNA, the CDR3 is TGTGCCAGCAGCTTAGGACTAGCGGGAGGGCCGAGCAATGAGCAGTTCTTC. Protein sequence: CASSLGLAGGPSNEQFF.

The rearrangement links TRBV11-3 to TRBJ2-2, with 7 positions matching TRBD2. Germline values: CDR1 SGHNT, CDR2 YENEEA. The CDR3 consists of 16 residues. V shed 8 bases and J 6 bases; nucleotides not matched to a gene: 15. CDR3: CASGPPLARRPGELFF. The DNA for the CDR3 is TGTGCCAGCGGGCCTCCACTAGCGAGACGCCCCGGGGAGCTGTTTTTT.